These 19 T cell receptor beta chains were all obtained from the same sample, sequenced in a study of blood T cells in healthy people across ages. Through a sample-barcoded 5' primer and a J-beta primer mix, a second PCR was run for about 6 to 11 cycles. Each CDR3 protein gets one entry after TCRdb re-called the 5' RACE reads with MiXCR. Of 800,000 or so distinct CDR3 sequences in the sample, around half were seen once. Source material: blood. These receptors were collected from a man older than 75 in good health.

The J gene is TRBJ1-1, the V gene TRBV29-1; TRBD1 matches at 8 bases. This CDR3 region has 12 residues. The V and J ends lost 8 bases and 2 bases, in that order; junction bases with no gene match: 4. Germline lookup yields CDR1 SQVTM and CDR2 ANQGSEA. The CDR3 bases are TGCAGCACCGGGACAGGCAACACTGAAGCTTTCTTT. Protein product: CSTGTGNTEAFF.

The chain joins TRBV27 to TRBJ1-6; 10 nucleotides line up with TRBD1. The ends lost 0 bases at V and 10 bases at J; junction bases unmatched: 6. Germline V gene lookup returns CDR1 MNHEY and CDR2 SMNVEV (reference sequence). CDR3 length: 16 amino acids. The CDR3 DNA sequence: TGTGCCAGCAGTTTATCGGGACAGGGGAATGGCTCACCCCTCCACTTT. Translated: CASSLSGQGNGSPLHF.

The chain is built from TRBV5-1 and TRBJ2-5; TRBD2 matches at 12 bases. The J segment lost 5 bases and the V segment lost 4 bases, leaving 12 bases of the junction unmatched. Germline V gene sequence: CDR1 SGHRS, CDR2 YFSETQ. The CDR3 has 17 residues. The CDR3 nucleotides are TGCGCCAGCAGCCTCGGACTAGCGGGGACCTCACGGGAGACCCAGTACTTC. Protein product: CASSLGLAGTSRETQYF.

This clonotype was seen just once. The chain links TRBV27 to TRBJ2-1; D may be TRBD1 or TRBD2 (6 bases each). Germline V lookup: CDR1 MNHEY, CDR2 SMNVEV (reference sequence). V gave up 5 bases and J gave up 10 bases, with 15 bases separating them. The CDR3 spans 13 residues. The CDR3 loop reads CASSRRGSGEQFF. The CDR3 DNA reads as TGTGCCAGCAGTAGGAGGGGGAGTGGCGAGCAGTTCTTC.

The CDR3 protein is CSVFTGGNQPQHF. CDR3 sequence (DNA): TGCAGTGTGTTCACGGGGGGGAACCAGCCCCAGCATTTT. The chain joins TRBV20-1 to TRBJ1-5; perhaps TRBD1 as D (5 bases). This CDR3 spans 13 amino acids. Trimming took 7 bases from V and 7 from J, leaving 17 bases between them. CDR1 is DFQATT and CDR2 is SNEGSKA in the germline V gene (reference sequence).

This sequence joins TRBV6-2 or TRBV6-3 and TRBJ2-3, with 8 positions matching TRBD2. CDR3 size: 15 residues. Germline CDR1 is MNHEY and CDR2 is SVGEGT. V lost 7 bases, J lost 4 bases, and 10 bases stayed unmatched. As DNA, the CDR3 is TGTGCCAGCATAGGCCGGGAGGGCATCGCAGATACGCAGTATTTT. It translates to CASIGREGIADTQYF.

There are a few counts of this clonotype. The chain joins TRBV5-1 to TRBJ2-1; D unresolved. This CDR3 region has 14 residues. Trimming shortened V by 4 bases and J by 7 bases, and 15 bases separated the two germline ends. Germline V gene lookup returns CDR1 SGHRS and CDR2 YFSETQ. CDR3 loop: CASSLRYGWNEQFF. The CDR3 DNA is TGCGCCAGCAGCCTAAGATACGGTTGGAATGAGCAGTTCTTC.

This clonotype was picked up many times. The chain recombines TRBV9 with TRBJ2-7; D might be TRBD1 (5 bases). Germline V gene sequence: CDR1 SGDLS, CDR2 YYNGEE. V dropped 4 bases and J dropped 6 bases, with 23 bases sitting between them. This CDR3 comprises 16 residues. CDR3 bases: TGTGCCAGCAGCCTCACAGCTGTCCCCCTGGGGCGCGAGCAGTACTTC. This encodes CASSLTAVPLGREQYF.

J is TRBJ2-7 and V is TRBV29-1; D is tentatively TRBD1 or TRBD2 (5 bases each). Germline CDR1 SQVTM, CDR2 ANQGSEA. The V and J ends lost 3 bases and 0 bases respectively, with 9 bases between them. The CDR3 has 13 amino acids. In nucleotides, the CDR3 is TGCAGCGTTGAGGGGGTCAGCTCCTACGAGCAGTACTTC. Protein product: CSVEGVSSYEQYF.

The V and J genes are TRBV14 and TRBJ1-2; maybe TRBD1 (6 bases). The CDR3 totals 14 residues. From germline, CDR1 is SGHDN and CDR2 FVKESK. V was pared by 3 bases and J by 7 bases, with 15 bases between. CDR3 region: CASSQTFTGLGYTF. The CDR3 DNA reads TGTGCCAGCAGCCAGACCTTTACAGGGCTTGGCTACACCTTC.

J is TRBJ1-4 and V is TRBV6-6, with D hard to call. Germline CDR1 reads MNHNY; CDR2 reads SVGAGI (reference sequence). The CDR3 is 15 amino acids. Trimming shortened V by 0 bases and J by 8 bases, and 13 bases separated the two germline ends. The CDR3 loop is CASSYSLRREEKLFF. The DNA for the CDR3 is TGTGCCAGCAGTTACTCTTTACGGAGAGAGGAAAAACTGTTTTTT.

At least ten counts were recorded for this clonotype. The chain joins TRBV12-3 or TRBV12-4 to TRBJ2-7; 9 positions match TRBD1. CDR3 length: 14 residues. V was clipped by 5 bases and J by 6 bases; unmatched bases: 8. The CDR3, as DNA: TGTGCCAGCAGTCCAGCAGGGACAGGGAGCGAGCAGTACTTC. Translated, it gives CASSPAGTGSEQYF.

V usage is TRBV4-1 and J usage is TRBJ2-3, with D unclear. V lost 8 bases to trimming and J lost 13 bases, with 16 bases between them. From germline, CDR1 is MGHRA and CDR2 YSYEKL. There are 11 residues in the CDR3. CDR3 protein: CASQYGNKEYF. The CDR3 DNA is TGCGCCAGCCAATACGGCAACAAGGAGTATTTT.

The V and J genes are TRBV11-1 and TRBJ2-7; 8 bases fit TRBD2. The assigned J gene may be wrong: the sequence end matches TRBJ2-5 better. The CDR3 is 16 residues long. The germline gives CDR1 SGHAT, CDR2 FQDESV (reference sequence). CDR3 in amino acids: CASSLVGREGLETQYF. The CDR3 DNA sequence: TGTGCCAGCAGCTTAGTTGGCCGGGAGGGCCTGGAGACCCAGTACTTC.

This clonotype was seen at least ten times. V and J are TRBV6-5 and TRBJ2-1; 8 bases align to TRBD2. Germline CDR1 is MNHEY and CDR2 is SVGAGI. V lost 6 bases, J lost 7 bases, and 11 bases stayed unmatched. This CDR3 is 15 amino acids long. CDR3 amino acids: CASSRREGIKNEQFF. Here the CDR3 DNA reads TGTGCCAGCAGCCGACGGGAGGGGATCAAGAATGAGCAGTTCTTC.

In this sample, this clonotype turned up a few times. The rearrangement uses TRBV7-2 and TRBJ1-3; D ambiguous. Deletions cut 4 bases from V and 0 bases from J, with 4 bases between. The CDR3 spans 13 residues. Germline loops: CDR1 SGHTA, CDR2 FQGNSA. The CDR3 DNA reads TGTGCCAGCAGCTCCCTCTCTGGAAACACCATATATTTT. This translates into CASSSLSGNTIYF.

This clonotype has just a few counts. The V and J genes are TRBV18 and TRBJ1-6, with a possible D match to TRBD1 (6 bases). This CDR3 is built from 15 residues. The V gene's germline CDR1 is KGHSH and CDR2 LQKENI. The V gene lost 6 bases and the J gene lost 0 bases, with 9 bases spanning the gap. CDR3 coding DNA: TGTGCCAGCTCGCAGGGGAGCTCCTATAATTCACCCCTCCACTTT. Its translation is CASSQGSSYNSPLHF.

The rearrangement uses TRBV11-2 and TRBJ2-2, with 10 bases lining up with TRBD1. This CDR3 has 16 residues. Germline V gene sequence: CDR1 SGHAT, CDR2 FQNNGV. The J segment lost 3 bases and the V segment lost 5 bases, leaving 6 bases of the junction unmatched. The CDR3 DNA reads TGTGCCAGCAGCACGGGACAGGGGCTTGACACCGGGGAGCTGTTTTTT. It is translated as CASSTGQGLDTGELFF.

V and J are TRBV6-2 or TRBV6-3 and TRBJ2-1, with 7 bases identical to TRBD2. J was trimmed by 10 bases and V by 0 bases; bases with no gene match: 12. Germline V lookup: CDR1 MNHEY, CDR2 SVGEGT. The CDR3 has 16 residues. DNA for the CDR3: TGTGCCAGCAGTTACTCGAGAGCCAGCGGGATGGAAGAGCAGTTCTTC. Protein product: CASSYSRASGMEEQFF.